The TCR beta chain described here comes from a study of identifying expanded T cells in peripheral blood. Study-wide results and limits: Over two and four weeks, about 17 and 20 clones changed, versus roughly 1.2 between replicates. Roughly two-week clone count variance significantly increased as total template count grew.

Collection occurred without any documented infections or immune events in donors. Turning to this clone: Its antigen is still unknown.

Sequenced by immunoSEQ multiplex PCR; TCRdb stores in-frame clones only, minus some. The sample carries about 74,000 clones, about 83% recorded once. Material: blood. This receptor was obtained from a person between 18 and 75 years old in good health.

The CDR3 spells CASSQGMLSTPYEQYF. The CDR3 nucleotides are TGCGCCAGCAGCCAAGGGATGTTATCCACCCCCTACGAGCAGTACTTC. The V and J genes are TRBV4-3 and TRBJ2-7; D not certain. The germline V gene has CDR1 LGHNA and CDR2 YSLEER. Between the trimmed V and J ends, which lost 1 base and 2 bases, there was a span of 15 bases. The CDR3 spans 16 residues.